The T cell receptor (beta chain) described here comes from a study of OX40 agonist ivuxolimab in advanced cancers. Trimming pared 4 bases from V and 4 bases from J, leaving 13 bases between. From germline, CDR1 is MDHEN and CDR2 SYDVKM. This CDR3 is 14 amino acids long. Details on this clone: Its antigen is unidentified.

The study, taken as a whole, reports: By week 6 at 0.1 to 3.0 mg/kg, blood CD4+ and CD8+ T cells had expanded clonally.

Repertoires were generated with immunoSEQ multiplex PCR, while TCRdb's copy carries only in-frame clones and drops some. The repertoire includes about 12,000 clones, roughly 81% of them detected once, and over 12% sits in the top ten. This rearrangement joins TRBV28 to TRBJ1-1; no clear D. Sequences were derived from CD4+ or CD8+ T cells sorted from blood, sampled in a trial of the OX40 agonist ivuxolimab. The sequence came from an adult with an advanced solid tumor such as melanoma, head and neck, liver or kidney cancer. The CDR3 sequence: CASSSLEISTEAFF. CDR3 sequence (DNA): TGTGCCAGCAGTTCCCTTGAAATATCCACTGAAGCTTTCTTT.